The clone carrying this T cell receptor beta chain was counted a single time. Its antigen remains unknown. This record belongs to a study of cytomegalovirus exposure and HLA in healthy donors. Whole-study findings and limits: The authors enumerated over 150 TCR beta chains as linked to cytomegalovirus. The authors judged a highly shared variant cluster likely a sequencing artifact.

The CDR3 loop spans 17 amino acids. Per the germline V gene, CDR1 is MNHEY and CDR2 is SMNVEV (reference sequence). V gave up 5 bases and J gave up 4 bases; unmatched junction bases: 12. Researchers ran the PCR with 60 Vbeta and 13 Jbeta primers. TCRdb keeps only in-frame clones here, not all; method: immunoSEQ multiplex PCR. Of 100,000 to 150,000 clones in the sample, more than 65% were seen once. The specimen was PBMCs. The rearrangement joins TRBV27 to TRBJ2-1, with TRBD2 matching over 9 bases. The sequence was collected from a woman aged 60-75 years in good health and CMV-seropositive. The CDR3 sequence: CASSPSTSGSRYNEQFF. In DNA, the CDR3 is TGTGCCAGCAGTCCCAGCACTAGCGGGTCGCGATACAATGAGCAGTTCTTC.